This T cell receptor (beta chain) was captured in a study of human T cells and chemical hapten exposure (dated by TCRdb to the early 2020s). Broadly, across the study: For sensitization, 2% DPC in acetone was applied to a roughly 2 cm by roughly 2 cm area of upper inner arm skin. About 29 alopecia patients gave blood for TCR sequencing at one to four time points (pre-sensitization, 2, 6 and 24 weeks). Most of the patients in the cohort were female, and the cohort covered alopecia areata with under or over 50% scalp involvement, alopecia totalis and alopecia universalis. Libraries were pooled for sequencing, and variation in per-sample TCR yields was attributed mainly to small differences in library volumes within the pool. Weekly therapeutic DPC doses were additionally applied to the scalp of patients throughout the approximately 23-week study period. Patch testing was done on the upper back using Finn chambers containing 0.01% DPC, and results were scored after 6 days according to International Contact Dermatitis Research Group standards. From each blood RNA sample, both TCR alpha and TCR beta chains were sequenced. This study followed changes in the peripheral blood TCR repertoire in vivo during primary and secondary sensitization of alopecia patients to the hapten diphenylcyclopropenone (DPC). Blood was sampled from patients pre-sensitization (week 0) and at 2, 6 and about 24 weeks after DPC sensitization.

Library construction relied on RACE. TCRdb names NextSeq 500 as the instrument used. During library preparation, unique molecular identifiers were attached to individual cDNA molecules so that TCRs could be counted in a quantitative, reproducible way. As for the original processing: The median number of TCRs per sample was approximately 98,000, ranging from 23,224 to 690,600. V, J and CDR3 annotation of the TCR reads was performed with the Decombinator software suite. For PS versus PT1 abundance plots, all samples were subsampled to the same number of TCRs (28,000). TCRs were defined as expanded if absent before sensitization and observed at least eight times at the 2-week time point. The public sequencing data were trimmed at Q25 with fastp and processed into clonotypes with MiXCR by TCRdb, which kept only in-frame beta chains. Every CDR3 protein is listed once, alongside the most common genes and DNA of its rows. For this entry, the V and J calls and clone size follow TCRdb and not the study's own pipeline. The sample includes tens of thousands of distinct CDR3 sequences, with 12% observed a single time. Approximately 1.9% of the sample comes from the top ten.

This clonotype was seen a handful of times. Its binding antigen is unknown. Nothing much larger sits one base from this clone, and base qualities are not available. The time point label on this specimen signifies: pre-sensitization, week 0. Sample treatment or condition, as interpreted from the label and publication: therapeutic diphenylcyclopropenone sensitization with weekly scalp DPC. Total RNA was extracted from unfractionated whole blood collected in Tempus Blood RNA tubes. At every patch-test visit, the blood draw took place before the patch test was put on. Patients were considered eligible if aged 18 to 70, diagnosed with alopecia and deemed suitable for DPC therapy, and patients were excluded if pregnant. Results the study describes overall, beyond this receptor: A positive correlation was found between the number of PT1 expanded TCRs and patch test score, with significance reached at thresholds 8, 16 and 32 but not 4. Alopecia, a presumed autoimmune disease, was present in all patients, so the immune response of the patients might differ from that of healthy individuals. Significantly more large CDR3 similarity clusters were formed by expanded TCRs than by pre-sensitization or healthy control sets, consistent with antigen-driven responses. After repeated subsampling, the strength of the expansion versus patch-test correlation and the threshold at which it became significant changed. No change with DPC sensitization was found in the number of TCRs above 1 in 1000 frequency, and no evidence of global repertoire structure alterations was found.

The CDR3, cysteine through phenylalanine, is 15 amino acids long. Solely the CDR3 DNA is kept, with 45 bases framed from the first base. Based on the germline V gene, the CDR1 and CDR2 sequences are ENHRY and SYGVKD. Trimming at the junction amounts to 0 bases on V and 3 bases on J, and the germline ends lie 11 bases apart. Material: whole blood, obtained in connection with sensitization to the hapten diphenylcyclopropenone (DPC). The clonotype originates from a woman in her 40s with alopecia areata. Some clones in this sample may be carry-over from other donors' samples. The rearrangement joined TRBV10-3 to TRBJ1-1, with the D gene too uncertain to name. This receptor has the CDR3 CAISESGDGYTEAFF. The sequence in DNA is TGTGCCATCAGTGAGTCGGGCGACGGATACACTGAAGCTTTCTTT.